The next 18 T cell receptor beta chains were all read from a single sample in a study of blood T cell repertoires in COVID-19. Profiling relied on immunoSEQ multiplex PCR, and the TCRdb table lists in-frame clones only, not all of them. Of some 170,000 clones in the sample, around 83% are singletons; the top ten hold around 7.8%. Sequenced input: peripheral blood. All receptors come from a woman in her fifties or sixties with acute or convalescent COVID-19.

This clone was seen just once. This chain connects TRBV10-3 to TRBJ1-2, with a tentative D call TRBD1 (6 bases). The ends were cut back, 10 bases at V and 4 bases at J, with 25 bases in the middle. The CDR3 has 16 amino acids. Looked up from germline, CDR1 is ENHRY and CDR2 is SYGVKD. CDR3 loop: CATAALQQGRSYGYTF. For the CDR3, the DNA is TGTGCCACTGCGGCCTTACAACAGGGTCGTAGCTATGGCTACACCTTC.

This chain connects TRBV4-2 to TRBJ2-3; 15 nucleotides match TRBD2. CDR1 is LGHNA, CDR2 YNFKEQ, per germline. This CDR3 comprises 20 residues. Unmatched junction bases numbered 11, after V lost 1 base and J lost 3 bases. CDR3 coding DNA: TGTGCCAGCAGCCAAGGGAGGACTAGCGGGAGGGTCCAAGATACAGATACGCAGTATTTT. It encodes CASSQGRTSGRVQDTDTQYF.

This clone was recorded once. DNA of the CDR3: TGTGCCAGCAGTGAGGAGCACGTGGGCAAAAACATTCAGTACTTC. This codes for CASSEEHVGKNIQYF. The chain uses TRBV2 and TRBJ2-4; no definite D call. Trimming cost V 3 bases and J 3 bases, with 12 bases left between them. The germline gives CDR1 SNHLY, CDR2 FYNNEI. This CDR3 is 15 amino acids long.

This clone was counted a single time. CDR3 sequence: CASSLVAGTDTQYF. CDR3 DNA: TGTGCCAGCAGCCTAGTAGCGGGAACAGATACGCAGTATTTT. V and J are TRBV7-3 and TRBJ2-3; TRBD2 matches 8 bases. Germline CDR1 reads SGHTA; CDR2 reads FQGTGA. After removal of 5 bases from V and 3 bases from J, the junction contained 4 bases not matched to a gene. This CDR3 spans 14 amino acids.

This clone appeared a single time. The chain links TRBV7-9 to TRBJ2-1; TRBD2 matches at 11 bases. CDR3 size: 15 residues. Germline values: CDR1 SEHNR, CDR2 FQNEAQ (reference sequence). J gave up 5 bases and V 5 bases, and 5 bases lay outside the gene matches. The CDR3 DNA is TGTGCCAGCAGCAGCGGGACTAGCGGTAACAATGAGCAGTTCTTC. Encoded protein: CASSSGTSGNNEQFF.

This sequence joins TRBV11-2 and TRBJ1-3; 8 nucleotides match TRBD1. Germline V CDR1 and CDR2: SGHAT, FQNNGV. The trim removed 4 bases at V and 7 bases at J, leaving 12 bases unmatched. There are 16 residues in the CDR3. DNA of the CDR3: TGTGCCAGCAGCTCGGTTGACAGGGGCCTAAGGAACACCATATATTTT. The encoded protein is CASSSVDRGLRNTIYF. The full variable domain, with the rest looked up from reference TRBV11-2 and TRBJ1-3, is EAGVAQSPRYKIIEKRQSVAFWCNPISGHATLYWYQQILGQGPKLLIQFQNNGVVDDSQLPKDRFSAERLKGVDSTLKIQPAKLEDSAVYLCASSSVDRGLRNTIYFGEGSWLTVV.

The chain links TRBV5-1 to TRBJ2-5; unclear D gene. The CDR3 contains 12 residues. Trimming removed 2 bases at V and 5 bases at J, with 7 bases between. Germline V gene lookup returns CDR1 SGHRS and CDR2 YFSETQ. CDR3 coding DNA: TGCGCCAGCAGCTTTTCAGTCGAGACCCAGTACTTC. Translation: CASSFSVETQYF. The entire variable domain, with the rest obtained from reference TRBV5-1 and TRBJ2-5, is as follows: KAGVTQTPRYLIKTRGQQVTLSCSPISGHRSVSWYQQTPGQGLQFLFEYFSETQRNKGNFPGRFSGRQFSNSRSEMNVSTLELGDSALYLCASSFSVETQYFGPGTRLLVL.

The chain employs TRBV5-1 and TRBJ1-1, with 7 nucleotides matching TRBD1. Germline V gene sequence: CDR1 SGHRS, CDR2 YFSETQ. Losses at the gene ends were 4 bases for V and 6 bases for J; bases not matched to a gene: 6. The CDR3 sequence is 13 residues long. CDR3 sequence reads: CASSPGTAPEAFF. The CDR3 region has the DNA TGCGCCAGCAGCCCCGGGACAGCCCCTGAAGCTTTCTTT.

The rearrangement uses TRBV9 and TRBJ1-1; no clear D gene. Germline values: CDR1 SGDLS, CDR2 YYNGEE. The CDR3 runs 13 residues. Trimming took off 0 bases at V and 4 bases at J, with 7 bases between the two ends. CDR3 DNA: TGTGCCAGCAGCGTAGAGGAGGGCACTGAAGCTTTCTTT. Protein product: CASSVEEGTEAFF.

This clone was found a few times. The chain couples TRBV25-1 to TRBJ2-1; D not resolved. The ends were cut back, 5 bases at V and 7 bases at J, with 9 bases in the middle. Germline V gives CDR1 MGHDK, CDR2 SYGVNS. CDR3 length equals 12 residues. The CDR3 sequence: CASSPRWNEQFF. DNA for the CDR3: TGTGCCAGCAGTCCGCGGTGGAATGAGCAGTTCTTC.

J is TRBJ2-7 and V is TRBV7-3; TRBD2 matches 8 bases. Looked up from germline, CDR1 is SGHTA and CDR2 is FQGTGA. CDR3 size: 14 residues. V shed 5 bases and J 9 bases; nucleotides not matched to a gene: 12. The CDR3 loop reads CASSPALRGGVQYF. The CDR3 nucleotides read TGTGCCAGCAGCCCCGCCCTTCGGGGGGGTGTGCAGTACTTC.

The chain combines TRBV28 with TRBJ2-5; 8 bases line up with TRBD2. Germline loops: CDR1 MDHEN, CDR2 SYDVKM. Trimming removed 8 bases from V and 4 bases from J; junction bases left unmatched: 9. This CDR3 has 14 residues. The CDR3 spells CASSRAGVTETQYF. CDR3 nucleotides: TGTGCCAGCTCGAGAGCGGGAGTTACAGAGACCCAGTACTTC. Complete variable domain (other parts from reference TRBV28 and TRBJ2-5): DVKVTQSSRYLVKRTGEKVFLECVQDMDHENMFWYRQDPGLGLRLIYFSYDVKMKEKGDIPEGYSVSREKKERFSLILESASTNQTSMYLCASSRAGVTETQYFGPGTRLLVL.

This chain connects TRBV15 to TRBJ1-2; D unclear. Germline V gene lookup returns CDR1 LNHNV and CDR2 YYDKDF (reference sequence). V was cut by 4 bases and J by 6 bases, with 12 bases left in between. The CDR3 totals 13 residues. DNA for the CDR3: TGTGCCACCAGCACCCGGCATAGCCATGGCTACACCTTC. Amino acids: CATSTRHSHGYTF.

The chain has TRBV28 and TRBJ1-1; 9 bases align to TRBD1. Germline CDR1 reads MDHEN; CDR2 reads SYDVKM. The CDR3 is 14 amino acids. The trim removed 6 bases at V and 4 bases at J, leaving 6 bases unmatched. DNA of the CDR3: TGTGCCAGCAGGACGGGGGACAGGGTCACTGAAGCTTTCTTT. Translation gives CASRTGDRVTEAFF. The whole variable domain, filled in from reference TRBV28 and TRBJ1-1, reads DVKVTQSSRYLVKRTGEKVFLECVQDMDHENMFWYRQDPGLGLRLIYFSYDVKMKEKGDIPEGYSVSREKKERFSLILESASTNQTSMYLCASRTGDRVTEAFFGQGTRLTVV.

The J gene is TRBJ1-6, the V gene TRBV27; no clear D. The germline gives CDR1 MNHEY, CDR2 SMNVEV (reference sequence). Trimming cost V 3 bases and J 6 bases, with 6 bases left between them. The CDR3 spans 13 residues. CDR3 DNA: TGTGCCAGCAGTTTCGGGATTAATTCACCCCTCCACTTT. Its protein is CASSFGINSPLHF.

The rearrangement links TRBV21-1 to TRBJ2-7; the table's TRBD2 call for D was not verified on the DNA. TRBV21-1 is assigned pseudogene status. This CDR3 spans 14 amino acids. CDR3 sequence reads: CASSTSLPAYEQYV. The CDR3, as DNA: TGTGCCAGCAGCACCTCGTTACCGGCCTACGAGCAGTACGTC.

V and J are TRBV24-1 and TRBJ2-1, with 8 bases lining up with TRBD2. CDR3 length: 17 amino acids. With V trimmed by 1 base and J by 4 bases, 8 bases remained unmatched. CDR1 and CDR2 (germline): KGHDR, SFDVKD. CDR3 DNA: TGTGCCACCAGTGATTTTGGGACTAGTTATTCGTACAATGAGCAGTTCTTC. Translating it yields CATSDFGTSYSYNEQFF.

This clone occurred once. The CDR3 is CASSDRGSSPLHF. The CDR3 region has the DNA TGTGCCAGCAGTGACAGGGGGAGTTCACCCCTCCACTTT. The chain recombines TRBV25-1 with TRBJ1-6; 7 positions match TRBD1. V gave up 3 bases and J gave up 9 bases; unmatched junction bases: 2. The CDR3 totals 13 residues. Germline V gene data show CDR1 as MGHDK and CDR2 as SYGVNS.